This T cell receptor (beta chain) was found in a study of CD8+CD57+ T cells in acquired aplastic anemia (dated by TCRdb to the late 2010s). About the investigation overall: On average, sorted CD4+ and CD8+ cells yielded approximately 3 ug of extracted DNA, with a range of 0.2 to 27.4 ug. Mean read counts for healthy donor samples were about 10.8 million for CD4+ cells and about 12 million for CD8+ cells. Beyond this particular receptor, the publication reports: Roughly 29 CD8+ CDR3 sequences were shared between patients and controls but appeared highly expressed in patients and within their immunodominant clones. Between patients and healthy controls, no significant difference in CD8+ Simpson's diversity was found (P=0.060).

This clonotype occurred many times. Its antigen is currently not known. The sample holds no much larger clone one base away, and base qualities are not on file. Profiling of TCR beta VDJ combinations and CDR3 sequences used genomic DNA as the template. An Illumina HiSeq 2000 was used for TCR repertoire sequencing. Per the source publication's procedure: TRBV/TRBJ rearrangement plots, CDR3 size and DJ length profiles, and Simpson's diversity index were used to assess repertoires. Whichever DNA sequence was most abundant in the deep sequencing data was defined as the immunodominant clone. CDR3 amino acid sequences were screened for sharing across subjects and compared with published repertoires and the VDJdb database. TCRdb reanalyzed the raw reads on its own, using fastp at Q25 for trimming and MiXCR for clone calling, and kept in-frame beta chains. Rows are unified per CDR3 protein, each entry keeping the most common DNA and genes. V and J calls and clone size were set by TCRdb, not the authors. The sample data list 150,000 to 200,000 distinct CDR3 sequences, and about 48% of these were observed just once. Together, the top ten hold 1.1% of the sample.

Via the germline V gene, CDR1 is SNHLY and CDR2 FYNNEI. V is reduced by 5 bases and J by 1 base, leaving a spacing of 12 bases between them. The CDR3 goes from the cysteine to the phenylalanine over 16 residues. Just the 48-base CDR3 DNA is kept, in frame starting at base 1. The study deep-sequenced TCR repertoires of sorted CD4+ and CD8+ blood T cells from severe aplastic anemia patients and healthy subjects. Ficoll-Paque density gradient centrifugation was used to isolate peripheral blood mononuclear cells. CD4+ and CD8+ T cells were sorted by FACS or magnetic beads before DNA extraction. This sequence was found in a human donor in good health. Sample: sorted CD4+, CD8+, or CD8+CD57+ T cells (not recorded which) from PBMCs. The rearrangement combines TRBV2 with TRBJ1-6; a confident D gene designation cannot be given. The encoded CDR3 is CASSFVGRSYNSPLHF. The DNA reads TGTGCCAGCAGTTTTGTGGGGAGGTCCTATAATTCACCCCTCCACTTT.